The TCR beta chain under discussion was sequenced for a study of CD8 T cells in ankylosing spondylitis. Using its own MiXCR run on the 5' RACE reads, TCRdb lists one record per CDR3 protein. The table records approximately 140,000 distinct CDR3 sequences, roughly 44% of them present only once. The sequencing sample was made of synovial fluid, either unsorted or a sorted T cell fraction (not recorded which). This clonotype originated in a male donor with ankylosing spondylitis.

The CDR3, as DNA: TGTGCCAGCAGTTGGATGGGGGGCCACACCGGGGAGCTGTTTTTT. Its protein product is CASSWMGGHTGELFF. The chain is built from TRBV12-3 or TRBV12-4 and TRBJ2-2; D is tentatively TRBD1 or TRBD2 (6 bases each). V lost 4 bases, J lost 3 bases, and 12 bases lay in between. This CDR3 contains 15 residues.